These 6 T cell receptor beta chains originate from one sample sequenced in a study of molecular identifiers for immune sequencing clone quantification. TCRdb independently ran MiXCR on the PCR reads; one entry per CDR3 protein. The sample records hundreds of thousands of distinct CDR3 sequences, 15% to 20% being singletons. Sequencing was carried out using naive CD8+ T cells from blood, with Jurkat cell RNA spiked in. The subset here: FACS-sorted CD8+CD4-CCR7+CD45RA+ naive T cells. The origin of the receptors is a human donor in good health. Some libraries in this study had Jurkat cell RNA spiked in.

This clonotype showed up many times. This rearrangement joins TRBV30 to TRBJ2-7; D might be TRBD2 (5 bases). Trimming cost V 8 bases and J 7 bases, with 12 bases left between them. The CDR3 length is 10 residues. Germline V gives CDR1 GTSNPN, CDR2 SVGIG (reference sequence). The CDR3 DNA sequence: TGTGCCGGAGGAGAGGTTGAGCAGTACTTC. Protein: CAGGEVEQYF.

The sample holds many counts of this clonotype. The V call is TRBV2, the J call TRBJ1-2, with 11 bases fitting TRBD1. Germline V gives CDR1 SNHLY, CDR2 FYNNEI. Trimming took 6 bases from V and 3 from J; bases not matched to a gene: 6. The CDR3 sequence is 15 residues long. The CDR3 DNA sequence: TGTGCCAGCAGCTCGGGACAGGGGGTAGACTATGGCTACACCTTC. This encodes CASSSGQGVDYGYTF.

Worth noting for this clonotype: This may arise from a read error, as a much more abundant clone is one base away. The rearrangement uses TRBV15 and TRBJ2-7; tentative D call: TRBD2 (6 bases). The CDR3 contains 13 residues. Germline-derived CDR1 and CDR2 are LNHNV and YYDKDF (reference sequence). CDR3: CATKSGSAYEQNF. Written as DNA, the CDR3 is TGTGCCACTAAGAGCGGGTCCGCCTACGAGCAGAACTTC.

The rearrangement joins TRBV27 to TRBJ2-7; 9 bases match TRBD1. The trim removed 5 bases at V and 0 bases at J, leaving 8 bases unmatched. This CDR3 contains 16 residues. CDR1 is MNHEY, CDR2 SMNVEV, per germline (reference sequence). The CDR3: CASSPRGDRVSYEQYF. In nucleotides, the CDR3 is TGTGCCAGCAGTCCTCGGGGGGACAGGGTCTCCTACGAGCAGTACTTC.

This clonotype was counted at least ten times. This chain joins TRBV5-1 and TRBJ1-1, with D possibly being TRBD1 (6 bases). The V end lost 4 bases, the J end lost 8 bases, and 12 bases lay between the germline ends. The germline gives CDR1 SGHRS, CDR2 YFSETQ. CDR3 length equals 12 residues. DNA for the CDR3: TGCGCCAGCAGCGTGACAGGTCCCGAAGCTTTCTTT. This encodes CASSVTGPEAFF. Variable domain in full (rest from reference TRBV5-1 and TRBJ1-1): KAGVTQTPRYLIKTRGQQVTLSCSPISGHRSVSWYQQTPGQGLQFLFEYFSETQRNKGNFPGRFSGRQFSNSRSEMNVSTLELGDSALYLCASSVTGPEAFFGQGTRLTVV.

The table lists this clonotype with a few counts. The germline gene is not matched at one end of the junction; a read error may be the cause. The chain recombines TRBV5-1 with TRBJ2-5; maybe TRBD1 (5 bases). The CDR3 spans 14 residues. Germline values: CDR1 SGHRS, CDR2 YFSETQ. CDR3 protein: CASSLASGLETQCF. The CDR3, as DNA: TGCGCCAGCAGCTTGGCGTCAGGGCTGGAGACCCAGTGCTTC.